The TCR beta chain described here comes from a study of early T cells in non-severe SARS-CoV-2 infection (dated by TCRdb to the early 2020s). Broadly, across the study: Because TCR sequencing was done on bulk RNA from unsorted whole blood, the alpha and beta chains could not be paired.

This clonotype was seen ten or more times. This receptor's antigen is unknown. No qualities accompany the bases; no much larger clone lies one base away. Overall results and qualifications from the work: Matching against VDJdb was skewed toward anti-spike CD8 responses, likely underestimated virus-specific expansions, and missed private and CD4 specificities.

Set within a cohort of healthcare workers in London, UK, this nested case-control study involved weekly PCR testing of nasopharyngeal swabs along with blood sampling. Healthcare workers were enrolled in the week of the UK lockdown, from 23 to 31 March 2020, and were followed every week for up to 16 weeks. Compared with germline, V lacks 6 bases and J lacks 2 bases; bases without a gene match: 5. The CDR3 spans 14 residues, from the cysteine through the phenylalanine. Of the read, only the CDR3 DNA is kept; its 42 bases are in frame from base 1. From a lookup of the germline V gene, CDR1 and CDR2 are SNHLY and FYNNEI. The library relied on 5' RACE. Sequenced using a NextSeq 500. Unique molecular identifiers were attached to individual cDNA molecules in the TCR library protocol so that sequencing error and PCR bias could be corrected. Sequencing covered both TCR alpha and beta chains, and within each sample the abundances of alpha and beta sequences were tightly co-correlated. Per the original workflow: Decombinator V4 was used to annotate TCR sequences for V gene, J gene and CDR3. Expanded TCRs were defined as changing significantly between any two time points under a Poisson model with p below 0.0001. TCR abundances were normalised to the total number of TCRs sequenced per sample and expressed as counts per million. TRAV1-2 paired with TRAJ12, TRAJ20 or TRAJ33 defined MAIT TCRs, while TRAV10 paired with TRAJ18 defined iNKT TCRs. VDJdb, accessed 1 November 2021, was searched for CMV, EBV and SARS-CoV-2 annotated TCRs, excluding TCRs annotated for multiple antigens. The public reads were reprocessed in TCRdb via fastp at Q25 and MiXCR, keeping in-frame beta chains. All rows with the same CDR3 protein become a single entry with the most common DNA and genes. V and J calls and clone size were set by TCRdb, not the authors. This sample has about 110,000 distinct CDR3 sequences in its table, and about 12% of those were observed once. Less than 3.5% of the sample is held by the ten biggest clonotypes.

The sequenced material came from whole blood. Recombination joined TRBV2 with TRBJ2-3; 7 bases in the junction line up with TRBD1. The sequence derives from an adult who was a healthcare worker with PCR-confirmed SARS-CoV-2 infection or an uninfected control (not recorded which). The nucleotide sequence reads as follows: TGTGCCAGCAGGAAGACAGGGACCACAGATACGCAGTATTTT. Translated, this gives CASRKTGTTDTQYF.